Below, one T cell receptor (beta chain) is given with its context. Between the trimmed V and J ends, which lost 2 bases and 7 bases, there was a span of 18 bases. Germline values: CDR1 SEHNR, CDR2 FQNEAQ (reference sequence). The CDR3 is made up of 16 amino acids. The protocol was immunoSEQ multiplex PCR, while the TCRdb copy is restricted to in-frame clones and leaves out a portion. The data show over 80,000 clones, around 96% seen once. This sample is part of a study of technical replicates of blood from a handful of donors. The gene calls are TRBV7-9 and TRBJ1-5, with a tentative D call TRBD1 (5 bases). The sample consisted of T cells isolated from PBMCs. The clonotype comes from a human donor in good health. In DNA form, the CDR3 reads TGTGCCAGCAGCTTATCTTGGGGCGGCGGGGAACAGCCCCAGCATTTT. Translated, it gives CASSLSWGGGEQPQHF. Variable domain in full (rest from reference TRBV7-9 and TRBJ1-5): DTGVSQNPRHKITKRGQNVTFRCDPISEHNRLYWYRQTLGQGPEFLTYFQNEAQLEKSRLLSDRFSAERPKGSFSTLEIQRTEQGDSAMYLCASSLSWGGGEQPQHFGDGTRLSIL.